These 22 T cell receptor beta chains originate from one sample sequenced in a study of T cells in localized non-small cell lung cancer (dated by TCRdb to the early 2020s). Receptors were amplified or captured by the immunoSEQ multiplex PCR assay. Imported from immuneACCESS, the table was reduced by TCRdb to in-frame sequences with V and J called. These copies leave out some clones; in studies compared against another copy, an unresolved V gene accounts for under half, and the cause of the remainder is not known. Here the sample has fewer than 2,000 clones; roughly 18% occur a single time. The leading ten clones occupy about an eighth of the sample. Sequencing used normal lung tissue next to the tumor, obtained before any cancer treatment. The receptors originated from a male donor older than 55 with stage III squamous cell lung carcinoma.

This clone was picked up a small number of times. This rearrangement joins TRBV15 to TRBJ2-1; 8 bases fit TRBD2. After removal of 5 bases from V and 3 bases from J, the junction contained 9 bases not matched to a gene. Per germline, CDR1 LNHNV and CDR2 YYDKDF (reference sequence). The CDR3 totals 16 residues. The CDR3 sequence is CATSPRGGRLYNEQFF. In DNA, the CDR3 is TGTGCCACCAGCCCCCGGGGGGGGAGGCTCTACAATGAGCAGTTCTTC.

The chain is built from TRBV9 and TRBJ1-2; D not certain. Germline V gene sequence: CDR1 SGDLS, CDR2 YYNGEE. The CDR3 runs to 13 residues. The V and J ends lost 3 bases and 2 bases respectively, with 8 bases between them. In nucleotides, the CDR3 is TGTGCCAGCAGCGAGGCGAACAACTATGGCTACACCTTC. This translates into CASSEANNYGYTF. Full variable domain (missing parts from reference TRBV9 and TRBJ1-2): DSGVTQTPKHLITATGQRVTLRCSPRSGDLSVYWYQQSLDQGLQFLIQYYNGEERAKGNILERFSAQQFPDLHSELNLSSLELGDSALYFCASSEANNYGYTFGSGTRLTVV.

This clone was observed many times. This chain links TRBV11-3 with TRBJ2-5; D is undetermined. The germline V and J ends were trimmed by 5 bases and 3 bases, with 16 bases remaining between them. Per the germline V gene, CDR1 is SGHNT and CDR2 is YENEEA. This CDR3 is 15 amino acids long. CDR3 sequence (DNA): TGTGCCAGCAGCCTGCCGCGTCGCCAGAAAGAGACCCAGTACTTC. It specifies CASSLPRRQKETQYF.

The chain combines TRBV28 with TRBJ2-7, with 7 bases fitting TRBD1. Losses at the gene ends were 5 bases for V and 2 bases for J; bases not matched to a gene: 12. Germline CDR1 and CDR2: MDHEN and SYDVKM. This CDR3 contains 16 residues. For the CDR3, the DNA is TGTGCCAGCAGTACCTTCGACAGGGCGCTACCCTACGAGCAGTACTTC. It yields the protein CASSTFDRALPYEQYF. The full variable domain, with the rest looked up from reference TRBV28 and TRBJ2-7, is DVKVTQSSRYLVKRTGEKVFLECVQDMDHENMFWYRQDPGLGLRLIYFSYDVKMKEKGDIPEGYSVSREKKERFSLILESASTNQTSMYLCASSTFDRALPYEQYFGPGTRLTVT.

The chain is built from TRBV6-7 and TRBJ2-2; 7 bases are a match to TRBD1. TRBV6-7 is an ORF, with its function uncertain. The CDR3 consists of 16 residues. Germline trimming cut 5 bases from V and 4 bases from J; bases unmatched to any gene: 10. The CDR3 loop reads CASSNNRGGITGELFF. The CDR3 DNA reads as TGTGCCAGCAGTAATAACAGGGGTGGTATCACCGGGGAGCTGTTTTTT.

This clone qualifies as large (0.1 to 1%). The chain is built from TRBV28 and TRBJ1-2, with 10 positions matching TRBD1. The CDR3 runs to 14 residues. Per germline, CDR1 MDHEN and CDR2 SYDVKM. Trimming removed 6 bases from V and 7 bases from J; junction bases left unmatched: 8. The CDR3 DNA reads TGTGCCAGCAGACTCAAGACAGGGGGCGCTGGCTACACCTTC. Translating it yields CASRLKTGGAGYTF.

V usage is TRBV28 and J usage is TRBJ1-2, with D perhaps matching TRBD1 (6 bases). The CDR3 sequence is 15 residues long. The V end was cut by 7 bases, the J end by 8 bases, with 23 bases between. Germline values: CDR1 MDHEN, CDR2 SYDVKM. CDR3 DNA: TGTGCCAGCACTATTCCAACGCTACAGGGATCAGGCTACACCTTC. Translated: CASTIPTLQGSGYTF.

This clone was seen many times. The rearrangement joins TRBV23-1 to TRBJ2-7, with 7 bases identical to TRBD2. TRBV23-1 is an ORF; its function is uncertain. CDR3 length equals 15 residues. The junction had 12 bases not matched to a gene; V was cut back by 6 bases and J by 4 bases. CDR3: CASSQDEVGGYEQYF. The DNA of the CDR3 is TGCGCCAGCAGCCAAGATGAGGTCGGGGGGTACGAGCAGTACTTC.

This clone has just a few counts. The gene calls are TRBV28 and TRBJ1-1, with D maybe TRBD1 (6 bases). Germline V lookup: CDR1 MDHEN, CDR2 SYDVKM. Trimming took 1 base from V and 4 from J, leaving 10 bases between them. The CDR3 covers 14 residues. The CDR3: CASSLSQGITEAFF. The CDR3 bases are TGTGCCAGCAGTTTATCCCAGGGGATCACTGAAGCTTTCTTT.

The chain carries TRBV10-2 and TRBJ2-2, with 10 bases matching TRBD1. V dropped 3 bases and J dropped 0; count of bases not matched to a gene: 7. CDR1 is WSHSY and CDR2 is SAAADI in the germline V gene. This CDR3 comprises 18 residues. The CDR3, as DNA: TGCGCCAGCAGTGAAAAACCCGGGACAGGGGCGAACACCGGGGAGCTGTTTTTT. Protein sequence: CASSEKPGTGANTGELFF.

This rearrangement joins TRBV19 to TRBJ1-1; D may be TRBD1 (6 bases). The CDR3 is 15 residues long. The germline CDR1 and CDR2 sequences are LNHDA and SQIVND (reference sequence). Trimming shortened V by 4 bases and J by 7 bases, and 19 bases separated the two germline ends. The DNA for the CDR3 is TGTGCCAGTAGTAAATACGGCGGGGGGGGCCGTGAAGCTTTCTTT. This encodes CASSKYGGGGREAFF.

The chain has TRBV19 and TRBJ2-5; 7 bases match TRBD1. Germline CDR1 reads LNHDA; CDR2 reads SQIVND (reference sequence). Trimming took 3 bases from V and 2 from J; bases not matched to a gene: 6. The CDR3 is 15 amino acids. In nucleotides, the CDR3 is TGTGCCAGTAGTATTAGTGACAGGGCGCAAGAGACCCAGTACTTC. This gives the protein CASSISDRAQETQYF.

This clone was recorded a few times. This chain joins TRBV11-3 and TRBJ2-1; a weak D match, TRBD1 (6 bases). Trimming removed 5 bases at V and 6 bases at J, with 20 bases between. Germline V CDR1 and CDR2: SGHNT, YENEEA. This CDR3 contains 16 residues. CDR3: CASSIQGNRDSNEQFF. In DNA, the CDR3 is TGTGCCAGCAGCATACAGGGAAATAGGGATTCCAATGAGCAGTTCTTC.

Notes on this clone: One junction end disagrees with the germline gene, perhaps due to a read error. The chain uses TRBV6-8 and TRBJ1-4; TRBD1 might be the D (5 bases). There are 14 residues in the CDR3. Germline CDR1 is MNHGY and CDR2 is SAAAGT. In nucleotides, the CDR3 is TGTGCCATCAGTGGGGGATGGGTAATGAAAAAACTGTTTTTT. Its translation is CAISGGWVMKKLFF.

This clone appeared a few times. The chain has TRBV9 and TRBJ2-5; 8 bases align to TRBD1. Trimming at V came to 4 bases and at J to 5 bases, leaving 10 bases not matched to a gene. The CDR3 totals 15 residues. Germline CDR1 is SGDLS and CDR2 is YYNGEE. The CDR3 sequence: CASSPRTGPLETQYF. Written as DNA, the CDR3 is TGTGCCAGCAGCCCCAGGACAGGGCCTCTGGAGACCCAGTACTTC.

The chain links TRBV11-3 to TRBJ1-5, with TRBD1 identical over 8 bases. CDR3 length equals 14 residues. Germline lookup yields CDR1 SGHNT and CDR2 YENEEA. V lost 3 bases and J lost 7; bases outside the gene matches: 5. The CDR3 DNA follows: TGTGCCAGCAGCTTGGCAGGGGGCCGGCAGCCCCAGCATTTT. It translates to CASSLAGGRQPQHF.

This clone is large. The V call is TRBV9, the J call TRBJ1-5; D not certain. The CDR3 is 14 amino acids. Germline assignment: CDR1 SGDLS and CDR2 YYNGEE. V lost 5 bases, J lost 5 bases, and 14 bases lay in between. This CDR3 reads CASRMNVGDQPQHF. CDR3 DNA: TGTGCCAGCAGGATGAATGTAGGAGATCAGCCCCAGCATTTT. Using reference TRBV9 and TRBJ1-5 for the parts outside the CDR3, the full variable domain is DSGVTQTPKHLITATGQRVTLRCSPRSGDLSVYWYQQSLDQGLQFLIQYYNGEERAKGNILERFSAQQFPDLHSELNLSSLELGDSALYFCASRMNVGDQPQHFGDGTRLSIL.

In its sample, this clone ranks as large. The chain employs TRBV6-8 and TRBJ2-6; D gene ambiguous. Germline CDR1 is MNHGY and CDR2 is SAAAGT. Trimming removed 5 bases at V and 2 bases at J, with 10 bases between. This CDR3 has 15 amino acids. The CDR3 DNA follows: TGTGCCAGCAGTGATCGAGTCACTGGGGCCAACGTCCTGACTTTC. As protein: CASSDRVTGANVLTF.

In its sample, this clone is large. This sequence joins TRBV6-8 and TRBJ1-1, with a possible D match to TRBD1 (5 bases). This CDR3 region has 15 residues. Germline CDR1 reads MNHGY; CDR2 reads SAAAGT. Between the trimmed V and J ends, which lost 6 bases and 1 base, there was a span of 15 bases. CDR3 loop: CASRPDNRRNTEAFF. CDR3 coding DNA: TGTGCCAGCAGGCCGGACAACAGGCGGAACACTGAAGCTTTCTTT.

The rearrangement links TRBV9 to TRBJ2-5; 13 nucleotides line up with TRBD2. J was trimmed by 5 bases and V by 5 bases; bases with no gene match: 6. The CDR3 covers 15 residues. The germline V gene encodes CDR1 SGDLS and CDR2 YYNGEE. Here the CDR3 DNA reads TGTGCCAGCAGTCCTACGACTAGCGGGGGGGAGACCCAGTACTTC. It codes for CASSPTTSGGETQYF.

This chain links TRBV29-1 with TRBJ2-1; weak D call: TRBD2 (6 bases). The CDR3 sequence is 13 residues long. Germline V lookup: CDR1 SQVTM, CDR2 ANQGSEA. Trimming removed 4 bases from V and 0 bases from J, with 7 bases in between. The CDR3 bases are TGCAGCGTTGGAGCGGGCTCCTACAATGAGCAGTTCTTC. Its translation is CSVGAGSYNEQFF.

The J gene is TRBJ1-2, the V gene TRBV6-8; TRBD1 matches 7 bases. In germline, CDR1 is MNHGY, CDR2 SAAAGT. CDR3 length: 16 amino acids. The trim removed 1 base at V and 4 bases at J, leaving 9 bases unmatched. DNA for the CDR3: TGTGCCAGCAGTTACTACCCAGGGGGAGGAAGCTATGGCTACACCTTC. Its translation: CASSYYPGGGSYGYTF.